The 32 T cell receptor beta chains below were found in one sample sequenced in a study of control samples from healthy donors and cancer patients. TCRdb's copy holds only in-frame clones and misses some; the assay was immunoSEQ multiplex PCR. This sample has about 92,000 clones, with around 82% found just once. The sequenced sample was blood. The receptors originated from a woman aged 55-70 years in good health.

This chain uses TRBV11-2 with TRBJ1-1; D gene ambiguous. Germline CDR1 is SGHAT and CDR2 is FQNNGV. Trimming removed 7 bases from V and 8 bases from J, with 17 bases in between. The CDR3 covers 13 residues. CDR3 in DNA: TGTGCCAGCACCTTTCTGTCGGGATCCGAAGCTTTCTTT. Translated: CASTFLSGSEAFF.

As DNA, the CDR3 is TGTGCCAGCAGCTTACGGGGTAGCGGGGGGCCAGGTAATGAGCAGTTCTTC. It codes for CASSLRGSGGPGNEQFF. V gene TRBV7-9 combines with J gene TRBJ2-1, with 10 bases lining up with TRBD2. Germline CDR1 SEHNR, CDR2 FQNEAQ (reference sequence). V gave up 2 bases and J gave up 7 bases; unmatched junction bases: 11. This CDR3 has 17 residues.

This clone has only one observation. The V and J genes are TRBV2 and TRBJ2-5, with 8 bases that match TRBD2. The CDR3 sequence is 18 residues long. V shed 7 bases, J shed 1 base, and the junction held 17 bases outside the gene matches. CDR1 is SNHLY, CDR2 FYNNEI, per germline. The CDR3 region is CASTQHKGVAGLQETQYF. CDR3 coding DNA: TGTGCCAGCACCCAACATAAGGGGGTAGCGGGGCTCCAAGAGACCCAGTACTTC.

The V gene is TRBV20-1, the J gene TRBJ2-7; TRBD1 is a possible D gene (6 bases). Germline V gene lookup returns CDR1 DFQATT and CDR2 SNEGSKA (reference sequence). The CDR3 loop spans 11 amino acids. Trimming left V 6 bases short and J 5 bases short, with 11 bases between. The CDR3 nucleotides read TGCAGTGCAAAACAGGGCCACGAGCAGTACTTC. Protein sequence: CSAKQGHEQYF.

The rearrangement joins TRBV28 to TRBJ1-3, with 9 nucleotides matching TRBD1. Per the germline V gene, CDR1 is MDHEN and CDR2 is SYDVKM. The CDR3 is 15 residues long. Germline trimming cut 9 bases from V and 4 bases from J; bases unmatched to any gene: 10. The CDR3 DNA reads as TGTGCCAGTTTTCCGGGACAGGGTAGGGGAAACACCATATATTTT. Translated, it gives CASFPGQGRGNTIYF. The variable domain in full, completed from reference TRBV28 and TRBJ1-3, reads DVKVTQSSRYLVKRTGEKVFLECVQDMDHENMFWYRQDPGLGLRLIYFSYDVKMKEKGDIPEGYSVSREKKERFSLILESASTNQTSMYLCASFPGQGRGNTIYFGEGSWLTVV.

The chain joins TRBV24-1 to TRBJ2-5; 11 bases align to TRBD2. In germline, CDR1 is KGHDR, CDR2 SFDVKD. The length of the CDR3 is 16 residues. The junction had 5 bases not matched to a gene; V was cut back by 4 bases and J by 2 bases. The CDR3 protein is CATSEGSGRGQETQYF. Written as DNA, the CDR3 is TGTGCCACCAGTGAGGGTAGCGGGAGGGGACAAGAGACCCAGTACTTC.

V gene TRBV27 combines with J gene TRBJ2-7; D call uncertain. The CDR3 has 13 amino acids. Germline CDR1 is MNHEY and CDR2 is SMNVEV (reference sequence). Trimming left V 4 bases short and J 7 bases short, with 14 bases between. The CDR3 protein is CASSSRPNTEQYF. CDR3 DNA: TGTGCCAGCAGTTCACGACCGAATACGGAGCAGTACTTC.

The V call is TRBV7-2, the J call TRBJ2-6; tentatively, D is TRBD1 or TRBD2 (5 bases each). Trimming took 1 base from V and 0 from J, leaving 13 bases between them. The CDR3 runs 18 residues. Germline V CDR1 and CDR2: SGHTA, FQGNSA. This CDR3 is CASSLDGTFSSGANVLTF. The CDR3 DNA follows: TGTGCCAGCAGCTTAGATGGGACGTTTAGCTCTGGGGCCAACGTCCTGACTTTC.

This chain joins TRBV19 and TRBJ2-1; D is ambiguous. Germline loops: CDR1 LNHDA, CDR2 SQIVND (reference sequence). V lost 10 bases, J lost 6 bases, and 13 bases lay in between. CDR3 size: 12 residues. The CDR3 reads CAIASAGNEQFF. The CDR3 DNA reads TGTGCCATTGCCTCAGCTGGCAATGAGCAGTTCTTC.

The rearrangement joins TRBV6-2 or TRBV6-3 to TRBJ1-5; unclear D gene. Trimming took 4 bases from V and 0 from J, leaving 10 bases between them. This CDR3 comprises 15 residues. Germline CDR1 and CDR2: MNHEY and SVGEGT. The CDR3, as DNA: TGTGCCAGCAGTTTTTCACAACTTAGCAATCAGCCCCAGCATTTT. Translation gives CASSFSQLSNQPQHF.

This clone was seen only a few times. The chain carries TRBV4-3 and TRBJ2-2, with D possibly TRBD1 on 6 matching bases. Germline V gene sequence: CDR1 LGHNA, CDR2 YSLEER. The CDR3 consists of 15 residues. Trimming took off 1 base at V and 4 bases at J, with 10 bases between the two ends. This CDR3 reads CASSQGTVGTGELFF. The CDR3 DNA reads TGCGCCAGCAGCCAAGGGACAGTCGGCACCGGGGAGCTGTTTTTT.

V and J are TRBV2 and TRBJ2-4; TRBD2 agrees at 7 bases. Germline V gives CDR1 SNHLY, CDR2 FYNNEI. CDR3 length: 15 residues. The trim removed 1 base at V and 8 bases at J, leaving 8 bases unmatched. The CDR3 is CASSEGLAGVYIQYF. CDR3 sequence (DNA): TGTGCCAGCAGTGAAGGTTTGGCGGGAGTGTACATTCAGTACTTC.

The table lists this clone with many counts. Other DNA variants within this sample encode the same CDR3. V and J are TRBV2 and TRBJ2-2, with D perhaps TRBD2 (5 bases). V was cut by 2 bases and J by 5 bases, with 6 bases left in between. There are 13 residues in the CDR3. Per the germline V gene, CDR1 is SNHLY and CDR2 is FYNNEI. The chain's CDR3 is CASSERETGELFF. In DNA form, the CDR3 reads TGTGCCAGCAGTGAAAGGGAGACCGGGGAGCTGTTTTTT.

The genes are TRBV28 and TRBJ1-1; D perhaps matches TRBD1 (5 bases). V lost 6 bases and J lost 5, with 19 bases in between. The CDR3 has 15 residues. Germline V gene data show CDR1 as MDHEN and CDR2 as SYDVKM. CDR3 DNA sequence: TGTGCCAGCAGGATTGGGGCGGGGAGAGGGACTGAAGCTTTCTTT. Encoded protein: CASRIGAGRGTEAFF.

CDR3 coding DNA: TGTGCCACCAGAGGGGCAAACTACGAGCAGTACTTC. Amino acids: CATRGANYEQYF. The gene calls are TRBV27 and TRBJ2-7; perhaps D is TRBD1 or TRBD2 (5 bases each). Between the trimmed V and J ends, which lost 10 bases and 3 bases, there was a span of 13 bases. The CDR3 totals 12 residues. The germline CDR1 and CDR2 sequences are MNHEY and SMNVEV (reference sequence).

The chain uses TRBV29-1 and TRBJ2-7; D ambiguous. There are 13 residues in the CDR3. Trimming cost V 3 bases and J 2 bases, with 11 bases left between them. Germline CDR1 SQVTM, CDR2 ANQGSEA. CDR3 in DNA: TGCAGCGTTGAGCTAGTTGAGGCCTACGAGCAGTACTTC. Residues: CSVELVEAYEQYF.

The CDR3 nucleotides are TGTGCCAGTAGTGGCAGGGCGGAGACCCAGTACTTC. Protein: CASSGRAETQYF. The chain couples TRBV19 to TRBJ2-5; D might be TRBD1 (5 bases). The CDR3 covers 12 residues. Germline CDR1 is LNHDA and CDR2 is SQIVND (reference sequence). V lost 5 bases, J lost 5 bases, and 9 bases lay in between.

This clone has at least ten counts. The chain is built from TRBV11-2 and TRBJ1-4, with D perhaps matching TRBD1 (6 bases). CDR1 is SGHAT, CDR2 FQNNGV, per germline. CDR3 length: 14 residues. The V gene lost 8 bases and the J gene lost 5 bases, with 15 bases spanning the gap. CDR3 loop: CASAVGHQNEKLFF. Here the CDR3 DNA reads TGTGCCAGCGCTGTGGGACACCAAAATGAAAAACTGTTTTTT.

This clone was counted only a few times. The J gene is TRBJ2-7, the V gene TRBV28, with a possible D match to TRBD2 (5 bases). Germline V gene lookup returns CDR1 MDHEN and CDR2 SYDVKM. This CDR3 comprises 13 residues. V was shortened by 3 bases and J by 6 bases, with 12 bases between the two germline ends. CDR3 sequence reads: CASSFSDYSEQYF. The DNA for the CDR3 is TGTGCCAGCAGTTTTTCCGACTATAGCGAGCAGTACTTC.

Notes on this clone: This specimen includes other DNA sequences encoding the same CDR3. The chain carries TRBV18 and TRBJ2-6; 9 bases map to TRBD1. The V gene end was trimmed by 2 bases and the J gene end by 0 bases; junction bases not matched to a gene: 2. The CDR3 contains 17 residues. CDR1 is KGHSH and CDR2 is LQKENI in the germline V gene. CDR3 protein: CASSPGTGTSGANVLTF. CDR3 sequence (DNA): TGTGCCAGCTCACCAGGGACAGGGACCTCTGGGGCCAACGTCCTGACTTTC.

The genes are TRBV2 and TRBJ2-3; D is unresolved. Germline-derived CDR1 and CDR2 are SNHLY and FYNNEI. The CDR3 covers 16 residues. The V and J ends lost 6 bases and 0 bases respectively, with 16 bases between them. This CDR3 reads CASRGRRNLSTDTQYF. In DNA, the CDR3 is TGTGCCAGCAGAGGTCGGCGGAACCTTAGCACAGATACGCAGTATTTT.

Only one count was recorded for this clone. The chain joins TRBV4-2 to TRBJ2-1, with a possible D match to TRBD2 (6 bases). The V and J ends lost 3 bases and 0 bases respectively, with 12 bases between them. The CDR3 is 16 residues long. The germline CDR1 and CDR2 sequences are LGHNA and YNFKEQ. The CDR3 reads CASSHDLGGSYNEQFF. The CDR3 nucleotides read TGTGCCAGCAGCCATGATCTGGGGGGCTCCTACAATGAGCAGTTCTTC.

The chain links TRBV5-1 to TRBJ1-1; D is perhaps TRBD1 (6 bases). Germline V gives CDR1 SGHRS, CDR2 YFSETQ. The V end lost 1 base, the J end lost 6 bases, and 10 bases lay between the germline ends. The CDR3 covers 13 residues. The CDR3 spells CASSLRQESEAFF. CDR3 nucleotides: TGCGCCAGCAGCTTGAGACAGGAGTCTGAAGCTTTCTTT.

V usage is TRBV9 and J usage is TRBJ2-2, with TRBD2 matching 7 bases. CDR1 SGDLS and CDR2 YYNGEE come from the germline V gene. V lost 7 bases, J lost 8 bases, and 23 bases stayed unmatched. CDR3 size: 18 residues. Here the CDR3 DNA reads TGTGCCAGCGGCAATCCCCTTGCTAGCGGCCTCTGGGCGGGGGAGCTGTTTTTT. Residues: CASGNPLASGLWAGELFF.

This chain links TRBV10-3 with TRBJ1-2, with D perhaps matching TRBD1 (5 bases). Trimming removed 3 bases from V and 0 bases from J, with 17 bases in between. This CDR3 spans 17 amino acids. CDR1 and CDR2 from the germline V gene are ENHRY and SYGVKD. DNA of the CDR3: TGTGCCATCAGTGACTCGGGGGGGACGGGAGCTAACTATGGCTACACCTTC. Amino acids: CAISDSGGTGANYGYTF.

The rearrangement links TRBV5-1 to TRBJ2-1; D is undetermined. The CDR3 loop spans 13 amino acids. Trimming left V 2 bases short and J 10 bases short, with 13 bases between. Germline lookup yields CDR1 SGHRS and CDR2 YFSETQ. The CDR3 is CASSFIEAVEQFF. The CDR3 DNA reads TGCGCCAGCAGCTTTATTGAGGCCGTGGAGCAGTTCTTC.

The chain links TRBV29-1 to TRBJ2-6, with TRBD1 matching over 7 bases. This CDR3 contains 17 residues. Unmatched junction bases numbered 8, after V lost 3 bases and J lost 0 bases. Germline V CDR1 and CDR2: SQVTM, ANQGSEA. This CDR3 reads CSVDGRDSYSGANVLTF. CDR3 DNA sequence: TGCAGCGTTGACGGAAGGGACAGCTACTCTGGGGCCAACGTCCTGACTTTC. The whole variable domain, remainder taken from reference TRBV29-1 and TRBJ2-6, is SAVISQKPSRDICQRGTSLTIQCQVDSQVTMMFWYRQQPGQSLTLIATANQGSEATYESGFVIDKFPISRPNLTFSTLTVSNMSPEDSSIYLCSVDGRDSYSGANVLTFGAGSRLTVL.

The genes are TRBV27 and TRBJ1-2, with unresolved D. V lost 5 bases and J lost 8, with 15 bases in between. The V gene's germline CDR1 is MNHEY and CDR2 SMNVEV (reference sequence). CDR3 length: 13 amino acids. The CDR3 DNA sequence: TGTGCCAGCAGTACATTAGCGTCATTCGGCTACACCTTC. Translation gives CASSTLASFGYTF.

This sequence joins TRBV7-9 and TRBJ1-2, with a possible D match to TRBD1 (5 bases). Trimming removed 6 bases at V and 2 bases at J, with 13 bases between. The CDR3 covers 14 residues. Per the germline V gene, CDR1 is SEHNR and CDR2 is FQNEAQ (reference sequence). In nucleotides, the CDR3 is TGTGCCAGCAGGGCCGGGACCGCAAACTATGGCTACACCTTC. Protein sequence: CASRAGTANYGYTF.

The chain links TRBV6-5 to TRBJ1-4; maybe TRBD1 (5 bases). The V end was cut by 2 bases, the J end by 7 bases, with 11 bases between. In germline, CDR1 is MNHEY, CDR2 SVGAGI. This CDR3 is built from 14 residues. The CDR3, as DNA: TGTGCCAGCAGTTACGGGCAGGGAAGTGAAAAACTGTTTTTT. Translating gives CASSYGQGSEKLFF.

CDR3 in DNA: TGTGCCAGTAGTATATATGGGCGGGGAAGCTCCTACAATGAGCAGTTCTTC. It translates to CASSIYGRGSSYNEQFF. J is TRBJ2-1 and V is TRBV19; D perhaps matches TRBD2 (6 bases). V dropped 2 bases and J dropped 0 bases, with 14 bases sitting between them. The CDR3 totals 17 residues. Germline CDR1 is LNHDA and CDR2 is SQIVND (reference sequence).

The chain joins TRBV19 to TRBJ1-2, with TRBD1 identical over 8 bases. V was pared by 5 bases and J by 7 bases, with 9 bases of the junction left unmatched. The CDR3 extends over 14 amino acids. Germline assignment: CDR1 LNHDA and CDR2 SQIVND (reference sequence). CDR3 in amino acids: CASSFTGGSSGYTF. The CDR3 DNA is TGTGCCAGTAGTTTCACAGGGGGATCAAGTGGCTACACCTTC.